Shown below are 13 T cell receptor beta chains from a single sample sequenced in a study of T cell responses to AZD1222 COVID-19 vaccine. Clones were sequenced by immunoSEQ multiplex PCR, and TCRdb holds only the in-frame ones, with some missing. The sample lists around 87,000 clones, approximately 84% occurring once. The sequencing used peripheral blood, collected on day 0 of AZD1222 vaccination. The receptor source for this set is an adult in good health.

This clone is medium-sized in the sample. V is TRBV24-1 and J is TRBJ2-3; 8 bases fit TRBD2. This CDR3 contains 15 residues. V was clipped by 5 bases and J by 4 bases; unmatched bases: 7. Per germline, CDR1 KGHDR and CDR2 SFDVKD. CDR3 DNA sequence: TGTGCCACCAGTGTCCGGGCGGGAGGTGCAGATACGCAGTATTTT. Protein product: CATSVRAGGADTQYF.

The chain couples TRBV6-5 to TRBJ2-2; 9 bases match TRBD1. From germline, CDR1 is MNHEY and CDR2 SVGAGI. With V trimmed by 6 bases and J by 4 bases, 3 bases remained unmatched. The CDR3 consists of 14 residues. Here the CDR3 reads CASRGTGTTGELFF. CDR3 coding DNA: TGTGCCAGCAGGGGGACAGGGACCACCGGGGAGCTGTTTTTT.

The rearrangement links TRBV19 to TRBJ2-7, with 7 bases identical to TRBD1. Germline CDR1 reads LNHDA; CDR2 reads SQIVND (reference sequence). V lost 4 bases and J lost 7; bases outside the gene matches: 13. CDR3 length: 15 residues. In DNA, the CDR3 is TGTGCCAGTAGTACGGGGACAGCCCCCTCGGGGGAGCAGTACTTC. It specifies CASSTGTAPSGEQYF.

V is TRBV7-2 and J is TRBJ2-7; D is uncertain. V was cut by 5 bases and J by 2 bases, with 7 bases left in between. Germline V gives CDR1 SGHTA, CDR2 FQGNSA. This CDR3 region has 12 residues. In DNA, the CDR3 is TGTGCCAGCAGCCTGAGCGCCTACGAGCAGTACTTC. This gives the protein CASSLSAYEQYF.

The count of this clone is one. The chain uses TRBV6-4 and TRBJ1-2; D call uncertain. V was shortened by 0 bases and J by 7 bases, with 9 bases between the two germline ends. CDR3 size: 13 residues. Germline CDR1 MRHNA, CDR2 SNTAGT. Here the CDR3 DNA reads TGTGCCAGCAGTGACTCGTCTGGGGTTGGCTACACCTTC. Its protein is CASSDSSGVGYTF.

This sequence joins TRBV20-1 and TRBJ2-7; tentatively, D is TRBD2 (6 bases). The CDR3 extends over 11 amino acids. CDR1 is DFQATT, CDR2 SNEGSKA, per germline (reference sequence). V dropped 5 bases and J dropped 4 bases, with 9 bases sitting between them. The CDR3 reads CSAEREYEQYF. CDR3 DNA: TGCAGTGCTGAACGGGAGTACGAGCAGTACTTC.

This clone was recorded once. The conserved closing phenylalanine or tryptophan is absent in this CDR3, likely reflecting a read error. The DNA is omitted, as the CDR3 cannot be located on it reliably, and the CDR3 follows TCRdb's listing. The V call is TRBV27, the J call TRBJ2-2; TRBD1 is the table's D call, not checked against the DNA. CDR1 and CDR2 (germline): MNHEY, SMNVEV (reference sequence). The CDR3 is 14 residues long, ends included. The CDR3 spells CASTLRGQGTPGFL.

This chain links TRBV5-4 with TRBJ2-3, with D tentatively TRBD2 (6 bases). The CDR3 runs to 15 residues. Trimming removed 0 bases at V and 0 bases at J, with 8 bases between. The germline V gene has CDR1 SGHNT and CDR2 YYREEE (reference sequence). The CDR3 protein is CASSLEGTSTDTQYF. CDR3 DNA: TGTGCCAGCAGCTTGGAGGGGACTAGCACAGATACGCAGTATTTT.

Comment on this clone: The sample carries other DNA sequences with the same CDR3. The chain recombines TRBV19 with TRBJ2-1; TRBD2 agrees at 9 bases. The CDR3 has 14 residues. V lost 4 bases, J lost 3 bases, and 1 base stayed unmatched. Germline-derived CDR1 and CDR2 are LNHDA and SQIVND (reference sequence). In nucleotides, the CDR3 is TGTGCCAGTAGTAGCGGGGGGGACTACAATGAGCAGTTCTTC. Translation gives CASSSGGDYNEQFF.

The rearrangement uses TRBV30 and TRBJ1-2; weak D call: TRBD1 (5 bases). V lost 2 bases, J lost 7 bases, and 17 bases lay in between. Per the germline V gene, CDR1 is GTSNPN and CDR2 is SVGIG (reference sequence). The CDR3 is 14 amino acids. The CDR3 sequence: CAWSRLAGSSGYTF. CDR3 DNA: TGTGCCTGGAGTAGGCTTGCAGGGAGTTCTGGCTACACCTTC.

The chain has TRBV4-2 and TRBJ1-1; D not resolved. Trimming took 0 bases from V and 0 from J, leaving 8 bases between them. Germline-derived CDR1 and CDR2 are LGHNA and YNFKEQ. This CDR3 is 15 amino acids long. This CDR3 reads CASSQDAVMNTEAFF. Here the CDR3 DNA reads TGTGCCAGCAGCCAAGACGCGGTTATGAACACTGAAGCTTTCTTT.

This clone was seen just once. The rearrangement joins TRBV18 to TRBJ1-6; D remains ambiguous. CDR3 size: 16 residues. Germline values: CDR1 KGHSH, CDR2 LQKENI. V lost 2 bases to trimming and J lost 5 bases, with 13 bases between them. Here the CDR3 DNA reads TGTGCCAGCTCACCATACAGAGGCAAGGATAATTCACCCCTCCACTTT. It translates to CASSPYRGKDNSPLHF. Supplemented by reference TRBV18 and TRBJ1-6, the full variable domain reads NAGVMQNPRHLVRRRGQEARLRCSPMKGHSHVYWYRQLPEEGLKFMVYLQKENIIDESGMPKERFSAEFPKEGPSILRIQQVVRGDSAAYFCASSPYRGKDNSPLHFGNGTRLTVT.

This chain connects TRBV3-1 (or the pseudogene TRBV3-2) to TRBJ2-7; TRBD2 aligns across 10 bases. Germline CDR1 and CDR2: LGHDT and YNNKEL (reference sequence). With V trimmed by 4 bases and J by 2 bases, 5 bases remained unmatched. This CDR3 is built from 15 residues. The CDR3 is CASSRAGGETYEQYF. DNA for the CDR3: TGTGCCAGCAGCCGAGCGGGGGGGGAAACCTACGAGCAGTACTTC.